Each of the 20 T cell receptor beta chains below was sequenced from the same sample in a study of blood T cell repertoires in COVID-19. Here immunoSEQ multiplex PCR was the method, and the copy in TCRdb shows in-frame clones only, minus some. The sample has roughly 160,000 clones, under 85% seen once; the top ten hold around 7%. Sequenced material: peripheral blood. These receptors were collected from a man older than 75 with COVID-19, enrolled during active disease.

The chain recombines TRBV21-1 with TRBJ1-6. TRBV21-1 is listed as a pseudogene. CDR3 size: 14 residues. The CDR3 DNA sequence: TGTGCCAGCAGCAGTCCGGGGTATCGGTCACCCCTCCACTTT. Amino acids: CASSSPGYRSPLHF.

The rearrangement uses TRBV19 and TRBJ1-4, with a possible D match to TRBD1 (5 bases). The CDR3 loop spans 15 amino acids. CDR1 and CDR2 (germline): LNHDA, SQIVND (reference sequence). Deletions cut 2 bases from V and 6 bases from J, with 13 bases between. The CDR3 sequence: CASSIRGREDEKLFF. In DNA form, the CDR3 reads TGTGCCAGTAGTATAAGGGGCAGGGAAGATGAAAAACTGTTTTTT.

The genes are TRBV18 and TRBJ2-7; 9 nucleotides agree with TRBD1. CDR3 size: 15 residues. J gave up 0 bases and V 4 bases, and 4 bases lay outside the gene matches. Germline V gene data show CDR1 as KGHSH and CDR2 as LQKENI. CDR3 residues: CASSLDRGFSYEQYF. As DNA, the CDR3 is TGTGCCAGCTCACTAGACAGGGGGTTCTCCTACGAGCAGTACTTC.

This clone was detected ten times or more. The CDR3 DNA follows: TGCGCCAGCAGCCAGGGAATTAGACAGGCTACCTATGGCTACACCTTC. This codes for CASSQGIRQATYGYTF. The rearrangement links TRBV4-1 to TRBJ1-2, with a possible D match to TRBD1 (6 bases). This CDR3 comprises 16 residues. V was trimmed by 3 bases and J by 4 bases, leaving 18 bases between them. CDR1 and CDR2 (germline): MGHRA, YSYEKL.

The CDR3 is CAIRGSGPGGDTQYF. CDR3 DNA: TGTGCCATCAGGGGTAGCGGACCTGGAGGAGATACGCAGTATTTT. The gene calls are TRBV10-3 and TRBJ2-3, with D possibly matching TRBD2 (6 bases). The CDR3 length is 15 residues. V was pared by 6 bases and J by 5 bases, with 18 bases between. Germline V CDR1 and CDR2: ENHRY, SYGVKD.

This clone was observed a single time. The chain joins TRBV7-3 to TRBJ2-7, with 8 bases aligning to TRBD1. V shed 5 bases and J 12 bases; nucleotides not matched to a gene: 6. The CDR3 has 11 residues. Germline V gene sequence: CDR1 SGHTA, CDR2 FQGTGA. The CDR3 protein is CASSQGQGVYF. For the CDR3, the DNA is TGTGCCAGCAGCCAAGGACAGGGTGTGTACTTC. The full variable domain, completed using reference TRBV7-3 and TRBJ2-7, is GAGVSQTPSNKVTEKGKYVELRCDPISGHTALYWYRQSLGQGPEFLIYFQGTGAADDSGLPNDRFFAVRPEGSVSTLKIQRTERGDSAVYLCASSQGQGVYFGPGTRLTVT.

The J gene is TRBJ2-7, the V gene TRBV2, with 7 bases identical to TRBD1. This CDR3 spans 14 amino acids. Germline values: CDR1 SNHLY, CDR2 FYNNEI. V lost 6 bases and J lost 0; bases outside the gene matches: 5. This CDR3 is CASSVTGSSYEQYF. The CDR3 nucleotides are TGTGCCAGCAGCGTGACAGGGAGCTCCTACGAGCAGTACTTC.

This sequence joins TRBV4-2 and TRBJ2-3; D might be TRBD1 (5 bases). V lost 3 bases, J lost 0 bases, and 13 bases lay in between. Germline V gene sequence: CDR1 LGHNA, CDR2 YNFKEQ. CDR3 length: 16 residues. The CDR3 region has the DNA TGTGCCAGCAGCCAGACCCATGACAGTAGCACAGATACGCAGTATTTT. As protein: CASSQTHDSSTDTQYF.

In this sample, this clone turned up a few times. The rearrangement joins TRBV7-3 to TRBJ1-1, with 7 bases identical to TRBD1. Germline V gene sequence: CDR1 SGHTA, CDR2 FQGTGA. The CDR3 length is 13 residues. With 5 bases clipped from V and 3 bases from J, the junction kept 3 bases outside the gene matches. The CDR3 sequence is CASSLTGYTEAFF. In DNA, the CDR3 is TGTGCCAGCAGCCTGACAGGGTACACTGAAGCTTTCTTT. The full variable domain, completed using reference TRBV7-3 and TRBJ1-1, is GAGVSQTPSNKVTEKGKYVELRCDPISGHTALYWYRQSLGQGPEFLIYFQGTGAADDSGLPNDRFFAVRPEGSVSTLKIQRTERGDSAVYLCASSLTGYTEAFFGQGTRLTVV.

V is TRBV5-6 and J is TRBJ2-5; TRBD1 is a possible D gene (7 bases). V was cut by 4 bases and J by 1 base, with 17 bases left in between. Germline V lookup: CDR1 SGHDT, CDR2 YYEEEE. The CDR3 loop spans 16 amino acids. CDR3 DNA: TGTGCCAGCAGCCTCCATCGACAGGGACTCCAAGAGACCCAGTACTTC. Amino acid sequence: CASSLHRQGLQETQYF.

V usage is TRBV10-2 and J usage is TRBJ1-4; D uncertain. Germline-derived CDR1 and CDR2 are WSHSY and SAAADI. This CDR3 comprises 14 residues. The V gene lost 6 bases and the J gene lost 4 bases, with 12 bases spanning the gap. The CDR3 here is CASSQAGYNEKLFF. DNA of the CDR3: TGCGCCAGCAGCCAAGCGGGTTATAATGAAAAACTGTTTTTT.

V gene TRBV11-2 combines with J gene TRBJ2-3; the D is unclear. The V and J ends lost 1 base and 3 bases respectively, with 11 bases between them. The CDR3 spans 15 residues. Germline V CDR1 and CDR2: SGHAT, FQNNGV. The CDR3 coding sequence is TGTGCCAGCAGCTTAGTATTAGCTTGGACAGATACGCAGTATTTT. Translation: CASSLVLAWTDTQYF.

This clone came up once. The rearrangement links TRBV5-7 to TRBJ2-7; D might be TRBD1 (5 bases). TRBV5-7 is marked as an open reading frame, function uncertain. The CDR3 covers 15 residues. Trimming pared 7 bases from V and 5 bases from J, leaving 22 bases between. The CDR3 DNA sequence: TGTGCCAGCCGGACATCACTTTCCCTCCTGGACGAGCAGTACTTC. It encodes CASRTSLSLLDEQYF.

The chain uses TRBV6-2 or TRBV6-3 and TRBJ1-2, with 9 bases that match TRBD1. Germline CDR1 reads MNHEY; CDR2 reads SVGEGT. The trim removed 5 bases at V and 4 bases at J, leaving 5 bases unmatched. There are 14 residues in the CDR3. The CDR3 protein is CASSARGQGYGYTF. CDR3 sequence (DNA): TGTGCCAGCAGTGCGCGGGGACAGGGCTATGGCTACACCTTC.

This chain uses TRBV11-1 with TRBJ1-2; D is perhaps TRBD1 (6 bases). This CDR3 has 12 amino acids. Per germline, CDR1 SGHAT and CDR2 FQDESV (reference sequence). Trimming shortened V by 4 bases and J by 5 bases, and 8 bases separated the two germline ends. DNA for the CDR3: TGTGCCAGCAGCTCACAGGGTTATGGCTACACCTTC. It yields the protein CASSSQGYGYTF. The full variable domain, completed using reference TRBV11-1 and TRBJ1-2, is EAEVAQSPRYKITEKSQAVAFWCDPISGHATLYWYRQILGQGPELLVQFQDESVVDDSQLPKDRFSAERLKGVDSTLKIQPAELGDSAMYLCASSSQGYGYTFGSGTRLTVV.

The J gene is TRBJ2-7, the V gene TRBV19; D is uncertain. The germline V gene encodes CDR1 LNHDA and CDR2 SQIVND (reference sequence). This CDR3 is 14 amino acids long. The V gene lost 3 bases and the J gene lost 0 bases, with 9 bases spanning the gap. The CDR3 loop reads CASSISPVSYEQYF. As DNA, the CDR3 is TGTGCCAGTAGTATTAGTCCCGTCTCCTACGAGCAGTACTTC.

The chain has TRBV5-1 and TRBJ1-2; D is unclear. Germline lookup yields CDR1 SGHRS and CDR2 YFSETQ. The CDR3 is 15 residues long. V dropped 0 bases and J dropped 1 base, with 10 bases sitting between them. The CDR3: CASSLDSNFNYGYTF. CDR3 nucleotides: TGCGCCAGCAGCTTGGACAGCAATTTTAACTATGGCTACACCTTC.

The chain employs TRBV6-5 and TRBJ1-5; 8 nucleotides line up with TRBD1. CDR1 is MNHEY, CDR2 SVGAGI, per germline. This CDR3 comprises 14 residues. V lost 6 bases, J lost 3 bases, and 4 bases stayed unmatched. The CDR3 here is CASRDRETNQPQHF. DNA of the CDR3: TGTGCCAGCAGGGACAGGGAAACCAATCAGCCCCAGCATTTT.

The chain recombines TRBV10-3 with TRBJ1-2; TRBD1 aligns across 7 bases. The CDR3 has 13 residues. V lost 11 bases to trimming and J lost 3 bases; unmatched junction nucleotides: 9. CDR1 and CDR2 from the germline V gene are ENHRY and SYGVKD. CDR3 DNA: TGTGCCTTACGACAGGGATCGGACTATGGCTACACCTTC. It is translated as CALRQGSDYGYTF.

V usage is TRBV14 and J usage is TRBJ2-7; D is ambiguous. Germline V lookup: CDR1 SGHDN, CDR2 FVKESK. Trimming shortened V by 4 bases and J by 1 base, and 8 bases separated the two germline ends. There are 13 residues in the CDR3. The CDR3 loop reads CASSLDLSYEQYF. The CDR3 coding sequence is TGTGCCAGCAGCCTTGACTTATCCTACGAGCAGTACTTC. Combining the CDR3 with reference TRBV14 and TRBJ2-7 gives the whole variable domain EAGVTQFPSHSVIEKGQTVTLRCDPISGHDNLYWYRRVMGKEIKFLLHFVKESKQDESGMPNNRFLAERTGGTYSTLKVQPAELEDSGVYFCASSLDLSYEQYFGPGTRLTVT.